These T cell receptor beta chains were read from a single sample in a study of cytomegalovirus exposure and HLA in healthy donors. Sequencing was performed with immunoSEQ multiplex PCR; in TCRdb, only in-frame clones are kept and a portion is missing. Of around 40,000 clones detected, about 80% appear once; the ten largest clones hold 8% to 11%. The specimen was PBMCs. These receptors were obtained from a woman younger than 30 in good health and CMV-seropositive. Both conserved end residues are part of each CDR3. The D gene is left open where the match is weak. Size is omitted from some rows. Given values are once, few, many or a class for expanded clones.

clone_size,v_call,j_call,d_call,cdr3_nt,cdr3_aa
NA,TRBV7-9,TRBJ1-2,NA,TGTGCCAGCAGCCGGGGGATGTCCTATGGCTACACCTTC,CASSRGMSYGYTF
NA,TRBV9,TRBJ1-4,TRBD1,TGTGCCAGCAGCCGGGACAGTAATGAAAAACTGTTTTTT,CASSRDSNEKLFF
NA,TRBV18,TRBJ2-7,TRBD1,TGTGCCAGCTCAAATGACAGGGGAGGCGAGCAGTACTTC,CASSNDRGGEQYF
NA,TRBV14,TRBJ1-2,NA,TGTGCCAGCAGCTCCACCGTGGGGCTGGCGGATGGCTACACCTTC,CASSSTVGLADGYTF
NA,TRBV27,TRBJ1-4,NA,TGTGCCAGCAGCGGACAAGTTAATGAAAAACTGTTTTTT,CASSGQVNEKLFF
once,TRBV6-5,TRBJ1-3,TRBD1,TGTGCCAGCAGGGGGACAGGGCCTGGAAACACCATATATTTT,CASRGTGPGNTIYF
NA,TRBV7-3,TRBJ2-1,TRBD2,TGTGCCAGCAGCTTAGGGACTAGCGGGGGCTACAATGAGCAGTTCTTC,CASSLGTSGGYNEQFF
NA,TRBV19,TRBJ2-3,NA,TGTGCCAGTAGGGGAACAGGGTCGGATACGCAGTATTTT,CASRGTGSDTQYF
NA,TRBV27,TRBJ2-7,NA,TGTGCCAGCAGACCCGGCGGGACCTACGAGCAGTACTTC,CASRPGGTYEQYF
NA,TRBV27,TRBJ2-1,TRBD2,TGTGCCAGCAGCTACTCGACTGGAACTAGCGAGGTTCTCTTC,CASSYSTGTSEVLF
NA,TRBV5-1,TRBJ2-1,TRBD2,TGCGCCAGCACCCCTAGCGGGGAGGCCTACAATGAGCAGTTCTTC,CASTPSGEAYNEQFF
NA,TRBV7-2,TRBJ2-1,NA,TGTGCCAGCAGCTTTACGGGGGGCCCCAATGAGCAGTTCTTC,CASSFTGGPNEQFF
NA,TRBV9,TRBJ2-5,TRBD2,TGTGCCAGCAGCCCCTACGGCGGGGGAGAGACCCAGTACTTC,CASSPYGGGETQYF
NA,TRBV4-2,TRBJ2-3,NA,TGTGCCAGCAGCCTACAAGCCGGGCCCCACTCCGGGAGACTGAGCACAGATACGCAGTATTTT,CASSLQAGPHSGRLSTDTQYF
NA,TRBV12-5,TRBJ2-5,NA,TGTGCTAGTGGGGGGGGCCAAGAGACCCAGTACTTC,CASGGGQETQYF
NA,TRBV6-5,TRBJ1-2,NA,TGTGCCAGCAGCCCCGGTACCTATGGCTACACCTTC,CASSPGTYGYTF
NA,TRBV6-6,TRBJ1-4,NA,TGTGCCAGCAGTTTCTCAGGGGCAACTAATGAAAAACTGTTTTTT,CASSFSGATNEKLFF
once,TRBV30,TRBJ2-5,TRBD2,TGTGCCTGGAACACGGGGGGTATCGGGACCCAGTACTTC,CAWNTGGIGTQYF
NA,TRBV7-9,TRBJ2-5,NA,TGTGCCAGCAGCAGGCGGGCAGGGGAATGGACCCAGTACTTC,CASSRRAGEWTQYF
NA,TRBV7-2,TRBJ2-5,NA,TGTGCCAGCAGCTCCTCTAGAGGCCAAGAGACCCAGTACTTC,CASSSSRGQETQYF
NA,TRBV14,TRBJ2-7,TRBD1,TGTGCCAGCAGCCAAGCCGGCAGGACAGGGACCTACGAGCAGTACTTC,CASSQAGRTGTYEQYF
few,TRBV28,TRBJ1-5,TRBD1,TGTGCCAGCAGCGAAAGACGGACAGGGGGCAATCAGCCCCAGCATTTT,CASSERRTGGNQPQHF
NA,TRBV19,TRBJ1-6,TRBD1,TGTGCCACTCGACAGGGCTATAATTCACCCCTCCACTTT,CATRQGYNSPLHF
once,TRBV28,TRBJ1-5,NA,TGTGCCAGCAGGCAGGGTCATAGCAATCAGCCCCAGCATTTT,CASRQGHSNQPQHF
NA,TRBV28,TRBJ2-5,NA,TGTGCCAGCAGTACCACAGCGGTCCAAGAGACCCAGTACTTC,CASSTTAVQETQYF
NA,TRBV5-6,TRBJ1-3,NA,TGTGCCAGCAGCTCCCCGACAGGTATAGGAAACACCATATATTTT,CASSSPTGIGNTIYF
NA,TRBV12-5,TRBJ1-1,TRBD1,TGTGCTAGTGGTTTGGAGCTACAGGGGTTTGTATTGGAAGCTTTCTTT,CASGLELQGFVLEAFF